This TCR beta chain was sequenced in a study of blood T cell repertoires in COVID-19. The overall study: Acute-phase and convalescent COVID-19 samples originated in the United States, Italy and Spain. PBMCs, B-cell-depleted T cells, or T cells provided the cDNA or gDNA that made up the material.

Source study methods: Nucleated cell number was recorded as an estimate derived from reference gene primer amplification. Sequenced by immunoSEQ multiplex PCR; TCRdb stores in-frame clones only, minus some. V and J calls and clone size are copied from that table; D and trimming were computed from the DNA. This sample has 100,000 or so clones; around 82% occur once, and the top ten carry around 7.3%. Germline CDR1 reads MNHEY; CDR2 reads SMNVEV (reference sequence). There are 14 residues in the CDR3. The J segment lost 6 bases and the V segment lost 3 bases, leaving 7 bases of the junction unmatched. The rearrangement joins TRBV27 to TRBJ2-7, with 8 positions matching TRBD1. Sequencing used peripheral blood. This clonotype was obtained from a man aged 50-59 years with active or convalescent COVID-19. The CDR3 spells CASSFMDRAFEQYF. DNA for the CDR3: TGTGCCAGCAGTTTCATGGACAGGGCTTTCGAGCAGTACTTC.